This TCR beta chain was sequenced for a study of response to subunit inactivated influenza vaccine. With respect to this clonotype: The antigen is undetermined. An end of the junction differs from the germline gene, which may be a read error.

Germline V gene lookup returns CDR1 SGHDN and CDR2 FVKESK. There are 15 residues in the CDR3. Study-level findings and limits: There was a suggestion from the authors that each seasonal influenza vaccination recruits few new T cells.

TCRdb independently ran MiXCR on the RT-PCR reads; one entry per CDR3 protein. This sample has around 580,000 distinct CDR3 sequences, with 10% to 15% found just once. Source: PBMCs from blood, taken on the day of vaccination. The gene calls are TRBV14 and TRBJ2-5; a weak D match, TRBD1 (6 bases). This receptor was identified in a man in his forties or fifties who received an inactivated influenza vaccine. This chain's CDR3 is CASSHLDRYQETQHF. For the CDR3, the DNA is TGTGCCAGCAGCCATCTCGACAGGTACCAAGAGACCCAGCACTTC.